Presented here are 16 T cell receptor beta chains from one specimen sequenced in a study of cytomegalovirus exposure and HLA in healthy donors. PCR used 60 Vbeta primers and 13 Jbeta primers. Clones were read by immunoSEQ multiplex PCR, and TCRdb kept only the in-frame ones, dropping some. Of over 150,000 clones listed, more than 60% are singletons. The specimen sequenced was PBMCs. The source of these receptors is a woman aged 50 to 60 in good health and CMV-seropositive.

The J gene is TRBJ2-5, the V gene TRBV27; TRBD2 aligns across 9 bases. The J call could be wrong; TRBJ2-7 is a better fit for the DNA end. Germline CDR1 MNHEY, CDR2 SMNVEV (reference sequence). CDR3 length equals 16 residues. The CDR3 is CASSFRGGALSYEQYF. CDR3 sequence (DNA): TGTGCCAGCAGTTTTCGCGGGGGGGCCCTCTCCTACGAGCAGTACTTC.

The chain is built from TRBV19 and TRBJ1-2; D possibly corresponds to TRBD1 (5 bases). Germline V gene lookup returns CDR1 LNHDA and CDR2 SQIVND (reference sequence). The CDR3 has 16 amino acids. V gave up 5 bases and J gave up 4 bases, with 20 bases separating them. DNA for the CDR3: TGTGCCAGTAGTGCGGGGGACCAGCAGTCCCTCTATGGCTACACCTTC. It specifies CASSAGDQQSLYGYTF.

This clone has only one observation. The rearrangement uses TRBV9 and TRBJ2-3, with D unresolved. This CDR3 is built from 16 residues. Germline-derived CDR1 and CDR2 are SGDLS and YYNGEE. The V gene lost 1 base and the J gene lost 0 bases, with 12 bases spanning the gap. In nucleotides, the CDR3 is TGTGCCAGCAGCGTATCGGTGCGCACTAGCACAGATACGCAGTATTTT. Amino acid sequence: CASSVSVRTSTDTQYF.

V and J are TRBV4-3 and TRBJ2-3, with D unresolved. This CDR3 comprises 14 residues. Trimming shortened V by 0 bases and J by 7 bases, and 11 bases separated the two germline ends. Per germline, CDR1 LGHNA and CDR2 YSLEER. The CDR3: CASSQDSGPNTQYF. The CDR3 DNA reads TGCGCCAGCAGCCAAGATAGTGGTCCAAATACGCAGTATTTT.

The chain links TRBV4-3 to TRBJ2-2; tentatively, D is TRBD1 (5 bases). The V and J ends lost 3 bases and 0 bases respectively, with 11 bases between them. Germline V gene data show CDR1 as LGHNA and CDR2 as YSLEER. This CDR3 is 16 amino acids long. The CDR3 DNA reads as TGCGCCAGCAGCCAGGCAGGACACCCGAACACCGGGGAGCTGTTTTTT. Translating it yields CASSQAGHPNTGELFF.

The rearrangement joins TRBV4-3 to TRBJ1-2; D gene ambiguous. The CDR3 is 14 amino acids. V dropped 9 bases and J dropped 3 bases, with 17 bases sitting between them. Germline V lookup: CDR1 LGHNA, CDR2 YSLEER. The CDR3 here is CASRHGPGDYGYTF. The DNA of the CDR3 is TGCGCCAGTCGCCACGGTCCGGGAGACTATGGCTACACCTTC.

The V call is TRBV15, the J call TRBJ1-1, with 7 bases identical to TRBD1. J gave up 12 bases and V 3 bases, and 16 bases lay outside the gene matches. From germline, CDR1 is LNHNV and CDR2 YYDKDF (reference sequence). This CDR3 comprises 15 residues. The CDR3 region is CATSSDFWTGSGTFF. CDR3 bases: TGTGCCACCAGCAGCGATTTTTGGACAGGCTCCGGAACTTTCTTT.

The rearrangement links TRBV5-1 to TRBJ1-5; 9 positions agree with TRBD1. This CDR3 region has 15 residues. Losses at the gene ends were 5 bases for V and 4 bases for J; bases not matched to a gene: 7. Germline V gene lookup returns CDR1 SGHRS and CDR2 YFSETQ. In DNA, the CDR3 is TGCGCCAGCAGGGAGGGGACAGGGACGAATCAGCCCCAGCATTTT. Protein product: CASREGTGTNQPQHF.

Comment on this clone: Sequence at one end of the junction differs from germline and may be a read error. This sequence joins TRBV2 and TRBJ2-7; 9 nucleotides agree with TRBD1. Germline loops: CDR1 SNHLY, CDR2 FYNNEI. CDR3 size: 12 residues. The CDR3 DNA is TGTGCCAGCAGCAGGACAGGGGTCGCCCCTCGGTTC. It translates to CASSRTGVAPRF. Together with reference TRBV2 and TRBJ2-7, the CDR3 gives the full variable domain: EPEVTQTPSHQVTQMGQEVILRCVPISNHLYFYWYRQILGQKVEFLVSFYNNEISEKSEIFDDQFSVERPDGSNFTLKIRSTKLEDSAMYFCASSRTGVAPRFGPGTRLTVT.

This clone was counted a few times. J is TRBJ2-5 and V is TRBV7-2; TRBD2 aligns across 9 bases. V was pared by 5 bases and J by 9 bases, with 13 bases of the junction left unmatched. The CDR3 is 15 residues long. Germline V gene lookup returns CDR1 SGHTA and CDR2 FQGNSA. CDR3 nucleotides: TGTGCCAGCAGCCCCCCCGCGCTAGCGGGGAGGGCCCAGTACTTC. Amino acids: CASSPPALAGRAQYF. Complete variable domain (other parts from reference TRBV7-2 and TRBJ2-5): GAGVSQSPSNKVTEKGKDVELRCDPISGHTALYWYRQSLGQGLEFLIYFQGNSAPDKSGLPSDRFSAERTGGSVSTLTIQRTQQEDSAVYLCASSPPALAGRAQYFGPGTRLLVL.

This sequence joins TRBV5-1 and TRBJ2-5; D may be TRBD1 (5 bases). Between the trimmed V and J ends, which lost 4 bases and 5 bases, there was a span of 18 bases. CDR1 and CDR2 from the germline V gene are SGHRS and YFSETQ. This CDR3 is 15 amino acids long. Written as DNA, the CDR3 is TGCGCCAGCAGCGCAAGCCCCACTAAGGGGGAGACCCAGTACTTC. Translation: CASSASPTKGETQYF. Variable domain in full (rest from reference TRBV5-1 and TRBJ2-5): KAGVTQTPRYLIKTRGQQVTLSCSPISGHRSVSWYQQTPGQGLQFLFEYFSETQRNKGNFPGRFSGRQFSNSRSEMNVSTLELGDSALYLCASSASPTKGETQYFGPGTRLLVL.

The CDR3 sequence: CASSPTDRDTQYF. The CDR3 nucleotides are TGTGCCAGCAGCCCCACAGACAGGGATACGCAGTATTTT. The chain joins TRBV11-3 to TRBJ2-3; D might be TRBD1 (6 bases). This CDR3 has 13 amino acids. The germline V gene has CDR1 SGHNT and CDR2 YENEEA. Trimming pared 5 bases from V and 6 bases from J, leaving 12 bases between.

CDR3 in amino acids: CASSGSGGRTGELFF. The CDR3 nucleotides are TGTGCCAGTAGTGGATCGGGGGGGCGTACCGGGGAGCTGTTTTTT. The chain combines TRBV19 with TRBJ2-2; TRBD2 matches 8 bases. Germline V lookup: CDR1 LNHDA, CDR2 SQIVND (reference sequence). Trimming removed 5 bases from V and 5 bases from J; junction bases left unmatched: 7. This CDR3 is built from 15 residues. The full variable domain, its missing parts supplied by reference TRBV19 and TRBJ2-2, is DGGITQSPKYLFRKEGQNVTLSCEQNLNHDAMYWYRQDPGQGLRLIYYSQIVNDFQKGDIAEGYSVSREKKESFPLTVTSAQKNPTAFYLCASSGSGGRTGELFFGEGSRLTVL.

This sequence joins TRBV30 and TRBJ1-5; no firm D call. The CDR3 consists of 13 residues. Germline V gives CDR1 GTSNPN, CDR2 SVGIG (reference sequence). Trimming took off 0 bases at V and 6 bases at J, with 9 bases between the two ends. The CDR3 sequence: CAWSVAGFQPQHF. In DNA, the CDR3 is TGTGCCTGGAGTGTAGCAGGATTTCAGCCCCAGCATTTT.

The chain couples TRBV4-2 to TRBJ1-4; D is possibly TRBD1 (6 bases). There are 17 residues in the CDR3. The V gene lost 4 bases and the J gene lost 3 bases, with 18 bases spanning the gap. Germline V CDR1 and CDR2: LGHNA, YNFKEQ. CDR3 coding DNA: TGTGCCAGCAGCCCGAGCCTAGCGGGGGCGTCTAATGAAAAACTGTTTTTT. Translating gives CASSPSLAGASNEKLFF.

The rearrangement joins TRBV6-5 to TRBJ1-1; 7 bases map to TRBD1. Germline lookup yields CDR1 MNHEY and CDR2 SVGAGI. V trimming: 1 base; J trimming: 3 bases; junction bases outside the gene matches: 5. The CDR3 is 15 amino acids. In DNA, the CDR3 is TGTGCCAGCAGTTACTACTCCAGGGGGTACACTGAAGCTTTCTTT. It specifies CASSYYSRGYTEAFF.